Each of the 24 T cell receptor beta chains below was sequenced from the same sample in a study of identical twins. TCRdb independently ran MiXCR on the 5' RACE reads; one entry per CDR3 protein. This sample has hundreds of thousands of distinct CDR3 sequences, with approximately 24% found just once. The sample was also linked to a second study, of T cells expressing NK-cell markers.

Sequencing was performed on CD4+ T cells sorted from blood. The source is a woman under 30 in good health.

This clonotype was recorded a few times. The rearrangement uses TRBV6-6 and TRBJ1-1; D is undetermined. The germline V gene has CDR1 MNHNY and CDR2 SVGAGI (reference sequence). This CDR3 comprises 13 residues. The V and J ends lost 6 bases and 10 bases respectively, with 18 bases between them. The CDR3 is CASSPVGLVGAFF. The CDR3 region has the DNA TGTGCCAGCAGCCCCGTCGGTTTGGTTGGAGCTTTCTTT.

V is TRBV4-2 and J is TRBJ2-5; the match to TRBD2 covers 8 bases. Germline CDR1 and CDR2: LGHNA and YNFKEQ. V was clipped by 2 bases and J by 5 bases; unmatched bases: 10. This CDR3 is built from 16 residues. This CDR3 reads CASSQLAGFVAETQYF. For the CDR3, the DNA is TGTGCCAGCAGCCAACTAGCGGGCTTCGTGGCCGAGACCCAGTACTTC.

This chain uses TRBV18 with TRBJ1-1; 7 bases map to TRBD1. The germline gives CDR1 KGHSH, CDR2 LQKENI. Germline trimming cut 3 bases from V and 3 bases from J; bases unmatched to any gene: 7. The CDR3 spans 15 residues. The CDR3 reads CASSPEQGFDTEAFF. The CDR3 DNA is TGTGCCAGCTCACCGGAACAGGGGTTCGACACTGAAGCTTTCTTT.

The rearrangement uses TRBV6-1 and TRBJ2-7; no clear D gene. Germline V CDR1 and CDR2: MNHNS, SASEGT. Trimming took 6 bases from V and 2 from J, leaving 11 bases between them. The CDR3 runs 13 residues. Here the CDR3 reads CASRSAQTYEQYF. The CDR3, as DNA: TGTGCCAGCAGGTCCGCTCAGACCTACGAGCAGTACTTC.

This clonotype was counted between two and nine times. CDR3 DNA sequence: TGTGCCAGCAGCCCAGAGTGGGGGACTGAAGCTTTCTTT. Encoded protein: CASSPEWGTEAFF. The rearrangement links TRBV7-9 to TRBJ1-1, with D maybe TRBD1 (5 bases). The CDR3 loop spans 13 amino acids. Germline values: CDR1 SEHNR, CDR2 FQNEAQ (reference sequence). V was pared by 5 bases and J by 5 bases, with 12 bases between.

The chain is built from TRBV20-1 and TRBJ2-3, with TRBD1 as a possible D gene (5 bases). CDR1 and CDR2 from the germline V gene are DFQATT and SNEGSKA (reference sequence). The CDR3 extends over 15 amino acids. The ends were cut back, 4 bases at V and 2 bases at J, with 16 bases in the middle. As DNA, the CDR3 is TGCAGTGCTACCCCTCAGACAGACTTCACAGATACGCAGTATTTT. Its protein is CSATPQTDFTDTQYF.

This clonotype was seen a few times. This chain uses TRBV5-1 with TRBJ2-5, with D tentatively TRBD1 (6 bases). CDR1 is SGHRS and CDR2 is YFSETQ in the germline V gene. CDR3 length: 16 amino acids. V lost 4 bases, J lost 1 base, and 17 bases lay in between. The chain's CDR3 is CASSRSGTPTQETQYF. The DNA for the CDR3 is TGCGCCAGCAGCAGAAGTGGGACACCCACCCAAGAGACCCAGTACTTC. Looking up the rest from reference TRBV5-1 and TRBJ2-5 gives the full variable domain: KAGVTQTPRYLIKTRGQQVTLSCSPISGHRSVSWYQQTPGQGLQFLFEYFSETQRNKGNFPGRFSGRQFSNSRSEMNVSTLELGDSALYLCASSRSGTPTQETQYFGPGTRLLVL.

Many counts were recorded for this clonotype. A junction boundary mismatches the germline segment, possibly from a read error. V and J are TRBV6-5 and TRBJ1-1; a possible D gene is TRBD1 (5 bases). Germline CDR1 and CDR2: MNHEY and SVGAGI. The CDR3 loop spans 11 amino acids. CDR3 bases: TGCGCCTCCTGGGGGGACACTGAAGCTTTCTTT. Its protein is CASWGDTEAFF.

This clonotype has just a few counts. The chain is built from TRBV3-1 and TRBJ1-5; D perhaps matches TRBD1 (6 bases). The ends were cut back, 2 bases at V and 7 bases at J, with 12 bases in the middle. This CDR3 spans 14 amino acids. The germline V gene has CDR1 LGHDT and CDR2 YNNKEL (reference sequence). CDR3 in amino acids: CASSQSQGEQPQHF. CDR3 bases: TGTGCCAGCAGCCAATCACAGGGCGAACAGCCCCAGCATTTT. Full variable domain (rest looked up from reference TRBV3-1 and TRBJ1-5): DTAVSQTPKYLVTQMGNDKSIKCEQNLGHDTMYWYKQDSKKFLKIMFSYNNKELIINETVPNRFSPKSPDKAHLNLHINSLELGDSAVYFCASSQSQGEQPQHFGDGTRLSIL.

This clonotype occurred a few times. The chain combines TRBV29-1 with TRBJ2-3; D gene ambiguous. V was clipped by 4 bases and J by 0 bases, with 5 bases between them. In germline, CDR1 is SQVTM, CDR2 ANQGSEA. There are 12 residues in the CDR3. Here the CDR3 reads CSVGTSTDTQYF. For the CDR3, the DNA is TGCAGCGTTGGAACGAGCACAGATACGCAGTATTTT.

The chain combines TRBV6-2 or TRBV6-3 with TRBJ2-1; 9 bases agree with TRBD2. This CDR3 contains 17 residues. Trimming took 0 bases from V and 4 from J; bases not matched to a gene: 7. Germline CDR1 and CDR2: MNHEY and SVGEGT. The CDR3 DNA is TGTGCCAGCAGTTACTCTTTGTCTAGCGGGGCTTACAATGAGCAGTTCTTC. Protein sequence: CASSYSLSSGAYNEQFF.

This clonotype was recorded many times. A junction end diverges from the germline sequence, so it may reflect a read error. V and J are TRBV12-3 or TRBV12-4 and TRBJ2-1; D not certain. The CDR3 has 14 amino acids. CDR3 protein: CASSLVGSYNEQFF. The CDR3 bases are TGCGCCAGCAGCTTGGTAGGAAGCTACAATGAGCAGTTCTTC.

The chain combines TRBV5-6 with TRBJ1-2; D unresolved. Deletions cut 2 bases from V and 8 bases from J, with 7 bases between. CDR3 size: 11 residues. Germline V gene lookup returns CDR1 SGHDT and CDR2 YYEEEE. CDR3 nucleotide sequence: TGTGCCAGCAGCTTACGGCGGGGCTACACCTTC. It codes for CASSLRRGYTF.

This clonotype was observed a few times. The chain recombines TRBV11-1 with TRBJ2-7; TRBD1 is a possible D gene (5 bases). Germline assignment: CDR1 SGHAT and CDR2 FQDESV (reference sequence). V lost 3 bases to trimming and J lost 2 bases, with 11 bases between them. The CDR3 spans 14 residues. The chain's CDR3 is CASSFTTDTYEQYF. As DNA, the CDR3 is TGTGCCAGCAGCTTTACGACGGACACCTACGAGCAGTACTTC. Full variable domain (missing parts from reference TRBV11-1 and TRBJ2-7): EAEVAQSPRYKITEKSQAVAFWCDPISGHATLYWYRQILGQGPELLVQFQDESVVDDSQLPKDRFSAERLKGVDSTLKIQPAELGDSAMYLCASSFTTDTYEQYFGPGTRLTVT.

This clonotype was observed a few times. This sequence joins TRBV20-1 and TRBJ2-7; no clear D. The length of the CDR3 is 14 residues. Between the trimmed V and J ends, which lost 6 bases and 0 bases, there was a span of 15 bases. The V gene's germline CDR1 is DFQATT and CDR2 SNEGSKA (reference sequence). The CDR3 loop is CSAIKDFSSYEQYF. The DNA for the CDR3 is TGCAGTGCCATAAAGGATTTTAGCTCCTACGAGCAGTACTTC.

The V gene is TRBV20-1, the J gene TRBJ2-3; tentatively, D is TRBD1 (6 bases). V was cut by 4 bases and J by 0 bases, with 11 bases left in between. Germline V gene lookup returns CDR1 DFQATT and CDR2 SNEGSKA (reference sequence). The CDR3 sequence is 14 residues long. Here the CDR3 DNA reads TGCAGTGCTACATTTACAGGGAGCACAGATACGCAGTATTTT. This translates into CSATFTGSTDTQYF.

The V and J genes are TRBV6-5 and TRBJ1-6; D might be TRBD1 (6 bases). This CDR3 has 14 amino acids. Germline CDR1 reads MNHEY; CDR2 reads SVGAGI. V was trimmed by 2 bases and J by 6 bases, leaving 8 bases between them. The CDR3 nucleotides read TGTGCCAGCAGTTACGGACAGTTTAATTCACCCCTCCACTTT. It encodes CASSYGQFNSPLHF.

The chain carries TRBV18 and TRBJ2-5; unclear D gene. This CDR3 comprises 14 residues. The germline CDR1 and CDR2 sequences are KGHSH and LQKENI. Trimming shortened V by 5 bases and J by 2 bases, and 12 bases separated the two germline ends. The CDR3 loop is CASSSRPRQETQYF. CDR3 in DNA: TGTGCCAGCTCATCCCGGCCCAGGCAAGAGACCCAGTACTTC.

CDR3 loop: CASSFLPGSSYEQYF. CDR3 nucleotides: TGCGCCAGCAGCTTTTTACCGGGCAGCTCCTACGAGCAGTACTTC. The chain uses TRBV5-1 and TRBJ2-7; D unclear. Germline V gene sequence: CDR1 SGHRS, CDR2 YFSETQ. This CDR3 spans 15 amino acids. V dropped 2 bases and J dropped 0 bases, with 12 bases sitting between them.

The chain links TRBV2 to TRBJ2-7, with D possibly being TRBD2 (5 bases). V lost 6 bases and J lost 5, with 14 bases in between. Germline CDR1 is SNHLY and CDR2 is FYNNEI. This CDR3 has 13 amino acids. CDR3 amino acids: CASREAGGHEQYF. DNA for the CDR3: TGTGCCAGCAGGGAGGCGGGCGGACACGAGCAGTACTTC.

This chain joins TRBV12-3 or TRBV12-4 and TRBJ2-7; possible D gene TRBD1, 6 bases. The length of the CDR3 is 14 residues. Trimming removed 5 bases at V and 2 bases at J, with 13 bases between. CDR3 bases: TGTGCCAGCAGTCGTCAAGACAGGACCTACGAGCAGTACTTC. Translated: CASSRQDRTYEQYF.

The CDR3 nucleotides are TGCGCCAGCAGCATAGGGGGTACAGGGAATGAGCAGTTCTTC. This gives the protein CASSIGGTGNEQFF. V is TRBV5-1 and J is TRBJ2-1; possible D gene TRBD1, 6 bases. The CDR3 is 14 residues long. The V and J ends lost 4 bases and 7 bases respectively, with 15 bases between them. Per the germline V gene, CDR1 is SGHRS and CDR2 is YFSETQ.

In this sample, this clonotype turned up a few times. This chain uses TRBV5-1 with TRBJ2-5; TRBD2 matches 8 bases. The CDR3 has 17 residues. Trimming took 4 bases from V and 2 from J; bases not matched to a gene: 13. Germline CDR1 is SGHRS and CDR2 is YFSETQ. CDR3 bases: TGCGCCAGCAGCCGAATCCCGGGACTAGGCCTTCAAGAGACCCAGTACTTC. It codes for CASSRIPGLGLQETQYF.

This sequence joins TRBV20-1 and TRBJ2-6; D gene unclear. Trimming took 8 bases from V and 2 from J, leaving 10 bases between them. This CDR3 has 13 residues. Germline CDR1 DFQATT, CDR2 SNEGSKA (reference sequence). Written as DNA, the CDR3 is TGCAGTCCTATACGACCTGGGGCCAACGTCCTGACTTTC. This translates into CSPIRPGANVLTF.